The 28 T cell receptor beta chains listed next were all sequenced from one sample in a study of blood T cell repertoires in COVID-19 (dated by TCRdb to 2020 to 2022). Libraries came from the immunoSEQ multiplex PCR assay. TCRdb mirrors the immuneACCESS table, restricted to in-frame sequences. Some clones are absent from its copies; in checked studies, under half trace to an unresolved V gene, and the reason for the others is unknown. The sample has fewer than 200,000 clones on record, 84% of them singletons. The ten largest clonotypes hold around 7.6% of the sample. Sequencing was done on a sample of peripheral blood. These receptors were obtained from a man aged 35-49 years who had recovered from COVID-19.

This sequence joins TRBV9 and TRBJ2-2; 8 bases map to TRBD2. V was clipped by 4 bases and J by 0 bases; unmatched bases: 2. CDR3 length equals 15 residues. Germline V gene lookup returns CDR1 SGDLS and CDR2 YYNGEE. Written as DNA, the CDR3 is TGTGCCAGCAGCACGGGACTAGCGAACACCGGGGAGCTGTTTTTT. Its translation is CASSTGLANTGELFF. The full variable domain, rest sourced from reference TRBV9 and TRBJ2-2, is DSGVTQTPKHLITATGQRVTLRCSPRSGDLSVYWYQQSLDQGLQFLIQYYNGEERAKGNILERFSAQQFPDLHSELNLSSLELGDSALYFCASSTGLANTGELFFGEGSRLTVL.

The genes are TRBV4-2 and TRBJ2-3, with 16 bases that match TRBD2. Germline V gives CDR1 LGHNA, CDR2 YNFKEQ. CDR3 size: 20 residues. With V trimmed by 2 bases and J by 0 bases, 8 bases remained unmatched. The CDR3, as DNA: TGTGCCAGCAGCCAACGTTCCGGGACTAGCGGGGGGGATAGCACAGATACGCAGTATTTT. Protein: CASSQRSGTSGGDSTDTQYF.

The genes are TRBV9 and TRBJ2-6; D perhaps matches TRBD1 (6 bases). In germline, CDR1 is SGDLS, CDR2 YYNGEE. CDR3 length equals 16 residues. V lost 3 bases, J lost 0 bases, and 10 bases lay in between. CDR3 amino acids: CASSATGSSGANVLTF. CDR3 bases: TGTGCCAGCAGCGCCACAGGGAGCTCTGGGGCCAACGTCCTGACTTTC.

The genes are TRBV20-1 and TRBJ1-3, with D tentatively TRBD1 (5 bases). Germline assignment: CDR1 DFQATT and CDR2 SNEGSKA (reference sequence). V lost 3 bases, J lost 8 bases, and 14 bases lay in between. The CDR3 length is 13 residues. The CDR3 DNA reads TGCAGTGCTAGTTCCGGGGGAGTTTACACCATATATTTT. Its protein is CSASSGGVYTIYF.

The rearrangement uses TRBV7-8 and TRBJ2-7; 14 bases are shared with TRBD2. This CDR3 has 15 residues. V lost 5 bases, J lost 6 bases, and 6 bases stayed unmatched. CDR1 SGHVS and CDR2 FQNEAQ come from the germline V gene. This CDR3 reads CASSLQGLAGAEQYF. The CDR3, as DNA: TGTGCCAGCAGCCTGCAGGGACTAGCGGGAGCCGAGCAGTACTTC.

V gene TRBV19 combines with J gene TRBJ2-3; TRBD2 aligns across 7 bases. V gave up 3 bases and J gave up 4 bases; unmatched junction bases: 7. Germline V gene data show CDR1 as LNHDA and CDR2 as SQIVND (reference sequence). This CDR3 has 15 residues. CDR3 in amino acids: CASSIEGGYPDTQYF. The DNA of the CDR3 is TGTGCCAGTAGTATTGAGGGAGGGTATCCAGATACGCAGTATTTT.

The gene calls are TRBV7-3 and TRBJ2-7; maybe TRBD1 (6 bases). CDR3 length: 15 residues. Looked up from germline, CDR1 is SGHTA and CDR2 is FQGTGA. The V end lost 5 bases, the J end lost 2 bases, and 16 bases lay between the germline ends. The CDR3 loop reads CASSRRQVIPYEQYF. In DNA form, the CDR3 reads TGTGCCAGCAGCAGACGACAGGTTATCCCCTACGAGCAGTACTTC.

The gene calls are TRBV7-2 and TRBJ2-6; 8 nucleotides align to TRBD1. The V gene's germline CDR1 is SGHTA and CDR2 FQGNSA. J lost 0 bases, V lost 3 bases, and 10 bases had no gene match. The CDR3 totals 19 residues. The CDR3 sequence is CASSLTGVRINSGANVLTF. The DNA for the CDR3 is TGTGCCAGCAGCTTGACAGGGGTGAGAATTAACTCTGGGGCCAACGTCCTGACTTTC.

The chain recombines TRBV2 with TRBJ2-7; D remains unclear. V shed 8 bases and J shed 2 bases, with 10 bases lying between them. Germline CDR1 reads SNHLY; CDR2 reads FYNNEI. This CDR3 has 12 amino acids. CDR3 loop: CASALRAYEQYF. Written as DNA, the CDR3 is TGTGCCAGCGCCCTGAGAGCCTACGAGCAGTACTTC.

The gene calls are TRBV30 and TRBJ2-7, with 9 bases matching TRBD1. J lost 3 bases, V lost 1 base, and 4 bases had no gene match. The germline CDR1 and CDR2 sequences are GTSNPN and SVGIG (reference sequence). The CDR3 covers 14 residues. The CDR3, as DNA: TGTGCCTGGAGTGGGGGACAGGGTTTCTACGAGCAGTACTTC. Translated: CAWSGGQGFYEQYF.

The chain couples TRBV5-8 to TRBJ1-2; D not resolved. The CDR3 has 15 amino acids. V gave up 0 bases and J gave up 9 bases, with 18 bases separating them. CDR1 SGHTS and CDR2 YDEGEE come from the germline V gene. The chain's CDR3 is CASSLGWGALVRYTF. In DNA, the CDR3 is TGTGCCAGCAGCTTGGGCTGGGGAGCACTCGTCCGCTACACCTTC.

This clone was picked up a small number of times. The chain links TRBV5-6 to TRBJ1-4, with 8 bases matching TRBD1. Germline V gene lookup returns CDR1 SGHDT and CDR2 YYEEEE. J lost 7 bases, V lost 2 bases, and 7 bases had no gene match. The CDR3 is 15 amino acids. This CDR3 reads CASSFGQGLVEKLFF. CDR3 nucleotides: TGTGCCAGCAGCTTCGGACAGGGCCTCGTTGAAAAACTGTTTTTT.

The rearrangement uses TRBV9 and TRBJ2-2; a possible D gene is TRBD2 (5 bases). Trimming left V 4 bases short and J 8 bases short, with 15 bases between. This CDR3 is 14 amino acids long. The germline CDR1 and CDR2 sequences are SGDLS and YYNGEE. Here the CDR3 reads CASSIRIGEGELFF. The CDR3 nucleotides are TGTGCCAGCAGCATCAGAATTGGGGAGGGGGAGCTGTTTTTT.

This clone has more than one count but fewer than ten. This chain joins TRBV2 and TRBJ1-5; 11 nucleotides agree with TRBD1. The CDR3 has 16 amino acids. Trimming cost V 4 bases and J 4 bases; bases outside gene matches: 6. CDR1 is SNHLY, CDR2 FYNNEI, per germline. As DNA, the CDR3 is TGTGCCAGCAGTGGTGGACAGGGGGCTATTAATCAGCCCCAGCATTTT. Its protein is CASSGGQGAINQPQHF. The full variable domain, with the rest looked up from reference TRBV2 and TRBJ1-5, is EPEVTQTPSHQVTQMGQEVILRCVPISNHLYFYWYRQILGQKVEFLVSFYNNEISEKSEIFDDQFSVERPDGSNFTLKIRSTKLEDSAMYFCASSGGQGAINQPQHFGDGTRLSIL.

This sequence joins TRBV9 and TRBJ2-5, with 11 bases lining up with TRBD2. Germline CDR1 is SGDLS and CDR2 is YYNGEE. The CDR3 is made up of 15 amino acids. V lost 6 bases and J lost 5; bases outside the gene matches: 9. CDR3 in amino acids: CASTVAGGPVETQYF. The CDR3 DNA sequence: TGTGCCAGCACAGTAGCGGGGGGGCCGGTGGAGACCCAGTACTTC. The full variable domain, rest sourced from reference TRBV9 and TRBJ2-5, is DSGVTQTPKHLITATGQRVTLRCSPRSGDLSVYWYQQSLDQGLQFLIQYYNGEERAKGNILERFSAQQFPDLHSELNLSSLELGDSALYFCASTVAGGPVETQYFGPGTRLLVL.

The V call is TRBV30, the J call TRBJ2-7; TRBD1 agrees at 9 bases. Trimming took 4 bases from V and 4 from J; bases not matched to a gene: 5. CDR3 length: 13 residues. CDR1 GTSNPN and CDR2 SVGIG come from the germline V gene (reference sequence). The CDR3 DNA reads TGTGCCTGGAAAACAGGGGGCTTTTACGAGCAGTACTTC. This gives the protein CAWKTGGFYEQYF.

In this sample, this clone turned up a few times. The chain carries TRBV6-6 and TRBJ2-7; D gene unclear. The CDR3 sequence is 12 residues long. CDR1 is MNHNY and CDR2 is SVGAGI in the germline V gene (reference sequence). V was trimmed by 5 bases and J by 6 bases, leaving 11 bases between them. The CDR3 region is CASSLELFEQYF. The CDR3 DNA is TGTGCCAGCAGTCTTGAGCTCTTCGAGCAGTACTTC.

This chain connects TRBV5-4 to TRBJ2-1; a weak D match, TRBD2 (6 bases). The CDR3 runs to 15 residues. V was clipped by 4 bases and J by 4 bases, with 15 bases between them. Looked up from germline, CDR1 is SGHNT and CDR2 is YYREEE (reference sequence). The CDR3 is CASSGRDSIYNEQFF. The CDR3 region has the DNA TGTGCCAGCAGCGGCCGGGACTCCATTTACAATGAGCAGTTCTTC.

This chain joins TRBV15 and TRBJ2-3; possibly TRBD2 for D (5 bases). The CDR3 has 11 amino acids. The V and J ends lost 5 bases and 6 bases respectively, with 6 bases between them. Germline values: CDR1 LNHNV, CDR2 YYDKDF (reference sequence). CDR3 loop: CATSRRDTQYF. Here the CDR3 DNA reads TGTGCCACCAGCCGGAGGGATACGCAGTATTTT.

The chain employs TRBV5-6 and TRBJ1-4; 9 bases fit TRBD1. The CDR3 length is 14 residues. Unmatched junction bases numbered 9, after V lost 8 bases and J lost 7 bases. CDR1 is SGHDT, CDR2 YYEEEE, per germline. This chain's CDR3 is CASEEGQGAEKLFF. The CDR3 bases are TGTGCCAGTGAGGAGGGACAGGGTGCTGAAAAACTGTTTTTT.

The chain couples TRBV11-1 to TRBJ2-5; D is perhaps TRBD2 (7 bases). Trimming left V 5 bases short and J 1 base short, with 14 bases between. Germline-derived CDR1 and CDR2 are SGHAT and FQDESV (reference sequence). The CDR3 extends over 15 amino acids. CDR3 sequence reads: CASSPRGGTQETQYF. For the CDR3, the DNA is TGTGCCAGCAGCCCTAGGGGGGGGACCCAAGAGACCCAGTACTTC.

This clone was found once. The J gene is TRBJ1-2, the V gene TRBV6-5; TRBD1 might be the D (6 bases). Germline assignment: CDR1 MNHEY and CDR2 SVGAGI. The CDR3 has 14 residues. V was trimmed by 6 bases and J by 1 base, leaving 12 bases between them. CDR3 in amino acids: CASRAQGINYGYTF. CDR3 DNA: TGTGCCAGCAGAGCCCAGGGGATTAACTATGGCTACACCTTC.

V and J are TRBV29-1 and TRBJ2-1; a weak D match, TRBD2 (7 bases). Germline CDR1 and CDR2: SQVTM and ANQGSEA. V lost 6 bases to trimming and J lost 0 bases, with 18 bases between them. This CDR3 contains 16 residues. The CDR3: CSVRRGGKSSYNEQFF. The CDR3 DNA is TGCAGCGTAAGAAGGGGGGGCAAAAGCTCCTACAATGAGCAGTTCTTC.

This chain joins TRBV4-3 and TRBJ2-1; 9 bases line up with TRBD2. Germline V CDR1 and CDR2: LGHNA, YSLEER. The CDR3 runs 17 residues. The junction had 12 bases not matched to a gene; V was cut back by 4 bases and J by 5 bases. In DNA, the CDR3 is TGCGCCAGCAGCCCTCGCTCCGCGGGGGGGCCGGACAATGAGCAGTTCTTC. As protein: CASSPRSAGGPDNEQFF.

The chain joins TRBV19 to TRBJ1-5; no clear D gene. The CDR3 spans 15 residues. V lost 3 bases and J 7 bases, leaving 16 bases between the germline ends. Germline CDR1 and CDR2: LNHDA and SQIVND (reference sequence). CDR3 protein: CASSIRGNPRQPQHF. The DNA of the CDR3 is TGTGCCAGTAGTATTAGAGGCAACCCGAGACAGCCCCAGCATTTT.

This chain connects TRBV7-9 to TRBJ2-7; D is unresolved. CDR1 is SEHNR, CDR2 FQNEAQ, per germline (reference sequence). V was pared by 3 bases and J by 2 bases, with 5 bases between. This CDR3 spans 12 amino acids. DNA of the CDR3: TGTGCCAGCAGCTTCTCCCCCTACGAGCAGTACTTC. This encodes CASSFSPYEQYF.

The rearrangement uses TRBV5-1 and TRBJ2-1; perhaps TRBD2 as D (6 bases). Trimming removed 4 bases at V and 10 bases at J, with 15 bases between. In germline, CDR1 is SGHRS, CDR2 YFSETQ. The CDR3 has 13 amino acids. CDR3 loop: CASSPARGGEQFF. The CDR3 bases are TGCGCCAGCAGCCCAGCCCGAGGAGGGGAGCAGTTCTTC.

The chain recombines TRBV6-2 or TRBV6-3 with TRBJ2-1; D might be TRBD1 (5 bases). There are 12 residues in the CDR3. V gave up 5 bases and J gave up 5 bases, with 7 bases separating them. Germline CDR1 and CDR2: MNHEY and SVGEGT. CDR3 amino acids: CASSQTDNEQFF. In DNA, the CDR3 is TGTGCCAGCAGTCAGACAGACAATGAGCAGTTCTTC.